This T cell receptor beta chain was profiled in a study of cytomegalovirus exposure and HLA in healthy donors. Points from the study as a whole: According to reports, the classifier identified cytomegalovirus status with high specificity and sensitivity. Researchers counted roughly 160 TCR beta chains as cytomegalovirus-associated.

The germline gives CDR1 MDHEN, CDR2 SYDVKM. Trimming took 7 bases from V and 0 from J, leaving 10 bases between them. The length of the CDR3 is 14 residues. Primers for the PCR totalled 60 Vbeta and 13 Jbeta. The authors' processing: There were around 78 million unique TCR beta chains by a later count, and some 10 million of them were shared. Generated by immunoSEQ multiplex PCR, the TCRdb table keeps only in-frame clones and is missing some. V, J and clone size are those of that table, while D and trimming were read from the DNA. The profile shows about 130,000 clones, 70% to 80% of them singletons. Details on this clone: As yet, its antigen is unknown.

Each donor's status was that of a healthy bone marrow donor. The chain uses TRBV28 and TRBJ2-1, with TRBD2 as a possible D gene (5 bases). This clonotype originated in a man in his fifties in good health and CMV-seronegative. Sequences were obtained from PBMCs. CDR3 sequence: CASNPGSSYNEQFF. The CDR3 DNA is TGTGCCAGCAATCCGGGGAGCTCCTACAATGAGCAGTTCTTC.